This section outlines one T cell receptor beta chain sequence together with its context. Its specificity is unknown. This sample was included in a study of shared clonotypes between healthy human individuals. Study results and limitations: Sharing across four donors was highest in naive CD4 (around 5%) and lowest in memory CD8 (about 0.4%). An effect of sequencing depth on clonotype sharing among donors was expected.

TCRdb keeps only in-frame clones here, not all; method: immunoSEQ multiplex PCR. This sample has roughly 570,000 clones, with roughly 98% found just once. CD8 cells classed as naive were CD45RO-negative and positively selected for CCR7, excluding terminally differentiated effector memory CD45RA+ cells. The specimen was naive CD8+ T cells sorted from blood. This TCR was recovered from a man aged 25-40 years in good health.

CDR3 protein: CSVVGQGADTQYF. In nucleotides, the CDR3 is TGCAGCGTAGTCGGACAGGGTGCAGATACGCAGTATTTT. This rearrangement joins TRBV29-1 to TRBJ2-3, with 8 bases that match TRBD1. The CDR3 sequence is 13 residues long. V lost 6 bases, J lost 4 bases, and 6 bases stayed unmatched. CDR1 and CDR2 from the germline V gene are SQVTM and ANQGSEA.